What follows are 5 T cell receptor beta chains derived from one specimen sequenced in a study of cytomegalovirus exposure and HLA in healthy donors. The PCR was carried out with 60 Vbeta primers and 13 Jbeta primers. Sequenced by immunoSEQ multiplex PCR; TCRdb stores in-frame clones only, minus some. The repertoire consists of over 50,000 clones, with roughly 90% occurring once and the leading ten covering approximately 1.5%. Sequencing was performed on PBMCs. Receptors were obtained from a man younger than 45 in good health and CMV-seropositive.

This chain connects TRBV29-1 to TRBJ2-3; TRBD2 matches 13 bases. V shed 5 bases, J shed 2 bases, and the junction held 7 bases outside the gene matches. CDR1 is SQVTM and CDR2 is ANQGSEA in the germline V gene. The CDR3 runs to 16 residues. In nucleotides, the CDR3 is TGCAGCGTTTTCGGACTAGCGGGAGATAACACAGATACGCAGTATTTT. This encodes CSVFGLAGDNTDTQYF.

J is TRBJ2-1 and V is TRBV29-1, with D perhaps matching TRBD1 (5 bases). Germline assignment: CDR1 SQVTM and CDR2 ANQGSEA. With 5 bases removed from V and 5 bases from J, the gap between germline ends came to 13 bases. This CDR3 contains 13 residues. CDR3 loop: CSVRWGGDNEQFF. The CDR3 DNA reads as TGCAGCGTTAGGTGGGGCGGCGACAATGAGCAGTTCTTC.

This chain connects TRBV5-4 to TRBJ2-2; D gene unclear. With 4 bases removed from V and 6 bases from J, the gap between germline ends came to 7 bases. The CDR3 has 12 amino acids. In germline, CDR1 is SGHNT, CDR2 YYREEE (reference sequence). In nucleotides, the CDR3 is TGTGCCAGCAGCGCGCCCTCCGGGGAGCTGTTTTTT. Residues: CASSAPSGELFF.

CDR3 protein: CATHFAGGTGSYEQYF. CDR3 in DNA: TGTGCCACCCATTTCGCTGGGGGGACGGGCTCCTACGAGCAGTACTTC. This chain uses TRBV28 with TRBJ2-7, with D possibly matching TRBD2 (6 bases). Per the germline V gene, CDR1 is MDHEN and CDR2 is SYDVKM. Trimming removed 10 bases from V and 0 bases from J, with 22 bases in between. The CDR3 is made up of 16 amino acids.

CDR3 bases: TGTGCCAGCTCAACGGAGGACAGGGGAACTGAAGCTTTCTTT. It specifies CASSTEDRGTEAFF. V is TRBV18 and J is TRBJ1-1, with 9 bases fitting TRBD1. V trimming: 5 bases; J trimming: 5 bases; junction bases outside the gene matches: 6. This CDR3 is built from 14 residues. Germline CDR1 reads KGHSH; CDR2 reads LQKENI. The full variable domain, rest sourced from reference TRBV18 and TRBJ1-1, is NAGVMQNPRHLVRRRGQEARLRCSPMKGHSHVYWYRQLPEEGLKFMVYLQKENIIDESGMPKERFSAEFPKEGPSILRIQQVVRGDSAAYFCASSTEDRGTEAFFGQGTRLTVV.